In this sample, the clone carrying this TCR beta chain turned up once. Methods used by the authors: Amplification of reference gene primers provided the estimated nucleated cell counts. Profiled with immunoSEQ multiplex PCR; TCRdb holds only in-frame clones, not every one. D and trimming come from the DNA, and the V and J calls and clone size come from that table. The sample has tens of thousands of clones, around 80% seen once. This sample is part of a study of blood T cell repertoires in COVID-19. Study summary: There were acute and convalescent COVID-19 samples, and they came from the United States, Italy and Spain. T cells, B-cell-depleted T cells, or PBMCs supplied cDNA or gDNA.

Trimming shortened V by 3 bases and J by 7 bases, and 15 bases separated the two germline ends. The CDR3 is 14 residues long. Looked up from germline, CDR1 is SGHTA and CDR2 is FQGNSA. The rearrangement uses TRBV7-2 and TRBJ1-2; D is unresolved. Specimen: peripheral blood. The sequence was collected from a man aged 60-69 years with active or convalescent COVID-19. Here the CDR3 DNA reads TGTGCCAGCAGCTTCCGGGAGCCAAGTCCTGGCTACACCTTC. This encodes CASSFREPSPGYTF.